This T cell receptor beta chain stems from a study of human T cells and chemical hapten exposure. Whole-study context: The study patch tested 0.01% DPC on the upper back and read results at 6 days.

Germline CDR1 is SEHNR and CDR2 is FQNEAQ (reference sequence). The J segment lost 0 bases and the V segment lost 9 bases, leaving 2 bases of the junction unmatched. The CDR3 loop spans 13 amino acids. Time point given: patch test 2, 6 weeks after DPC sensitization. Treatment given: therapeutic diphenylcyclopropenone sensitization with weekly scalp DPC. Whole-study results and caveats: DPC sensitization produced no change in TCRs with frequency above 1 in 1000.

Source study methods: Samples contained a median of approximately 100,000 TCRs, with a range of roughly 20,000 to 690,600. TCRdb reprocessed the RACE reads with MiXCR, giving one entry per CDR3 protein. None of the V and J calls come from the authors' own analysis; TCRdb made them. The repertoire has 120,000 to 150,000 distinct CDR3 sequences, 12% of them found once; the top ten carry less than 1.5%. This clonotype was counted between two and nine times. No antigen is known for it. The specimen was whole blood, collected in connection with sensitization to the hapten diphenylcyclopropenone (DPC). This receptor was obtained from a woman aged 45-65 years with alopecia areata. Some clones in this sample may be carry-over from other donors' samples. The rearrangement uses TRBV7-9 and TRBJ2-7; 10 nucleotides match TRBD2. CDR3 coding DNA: TGTGCCAGTTCTAGCGGGAGCTCCTACGAGCAGTACTTC. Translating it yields CASSSGSSYEQYF.